A single sample is the source of the 19 T cell receptor beta chains below, sequenced in a study of blood T cells in healthy people across ages. A second about 7 to 11 cycle PCR used barcoded and J-beta primers. A single record per CDR3 protein comes from TCRdb applying MiXCR to the 5' RACE reads. The sample records about 1.6 million distinct CDR3 sequences, roughly 32% being singletons. Specimen: blood. The origin of the receptors is a woman under 40 in good health.

This clonotype has only a few counts. The CDR3 DNA reads TGTGCCAGCAGCTTGTCGTCTGAGATGAATGAAAAACTGTTTTTT. It is translated as CASSLSSEMNEKLFF. The J gene is TRBJ1-4, the V gene TRBV5-6; D remains unclear. Germline CDR1 reads SGHDT; CDR2 reads YYEEEE. The V end lost 1 base, the J end lost 5 bases, and 12 bases lay between the germline ends. The CDR3 consists of 15 residues.

As for this clonotype: One junction end disagrees with the germline gene, perhaps due to a read error. This rearrangement joins TRBV20-1 to TRBJ2-1; the D gene is possibly TRBD1 (6 bases). Per the germline V gene, CDR1 is DFQATT and CDR2 is SNEGSKA (reference sequence). The CDR3 contains 16 residues. The CDR3 sequence: CSARDGGRAPVDERFF. The CDR3 nucleotides read TGCAGTGCTAGAGATGGGGGCAGGGCCCCTGTGGATGAGCGGTTCTTC.

The sample holds a few counts of this clonotype. This chain uses TRBV20-1 with TRBJ1-2, with TRBD1 matching 9 bases. Germline lookup yields CDR1 DFQATT and CDR2 SNEGSKA (reference sequence). This CDR3 contains 14 residues. The J segment lost 0 bases and the V segment lost 4 bases, leaving 3 bases of the junction unmatched. The CDR3 loop reads CSATGTGSNYGYTF. In nucleotides, the CDR3 is TGCAGTGCTACTGGGACAGGGTCTAACTATGGCTACACCTTC.

The chain employs TRBV5-6 and TRBJ2-1, with 10 bases lining up with TRBD2. CDR3 length: 15 amino acids. Germline lookup yields CDR1 SGHDT and CDR2 YYEEEE. V was clipped by 4 bases and J by 9 bases; unmatched bases: 10. As DNA, the CDR3 is TGTGCCAGCAGCCCCTTAGCGGGGGGCGGGGGTGAGCAGTTCTTC. The encoded protein is CASSPLAGGGGEQFF.

The chain couples TRBV4-1 to TRBJ2-6, with D tentatively TRBD1 (6 bases). The CDR3 runs 17 residues. Germline assignment: CDR1 MGHRA and CDR2 YSYEKL. Trimming left V 1 base short and J 0 bases short, with 10 bases between. The chain's CDR3 is CASSQGQAYSGANVLTF. The CDR3 DNA sequence: TGCGCCAGCAGCCAAGGACAGGCTTACTCTGGGGCCAACGTCCTGACTTTC.

This chain joins TRBV12-5 and TRBJ2-1; D ambiguous. Trimming cost V 4 bases and J 12 bases, with 16 bases left between them. Germline V lookup: CDR1 LGHNT, CDR2 FRNRAP. The length of the CDR3 is 13 residues. CDR3 nucleotide sequence: TGTGCTAGTGGTTCCCCTTCCTCTCCGGGGCAGTTCTTC. Protein: CASGSPSSPGQFF.

The genes are TRBV29-1 and TRBJ2-5; D unclear. The CDR3 contains 13 residues. Trimming took 6 bases from V and 4 from J, leaving 15 bases between them. Per the germline V gene, CDR1 is SQVTM and CDR2 is ANQGSEA. The CDR3 nucleotides read TGCAGCGTAAATAGACACGTTGGAGAGACCCAGTACTTC. It encodes CSVNRHVGETQYF.

This clonotype was observed a few times. A junction boundary mismatches the germline segment, possibly from a read error. The chain carries TRBV4-1 and TRBJ2-7; TRBD1 agrees at 7 bases. This CDR3 contains 15 residues. The V gene's germline CDR1 is MGHRA and CDR2 YSYEKL. For the CDR3, the DNA is TGCGCCAGCAACCAAGCCGGGACAGAGAGCTACGAGCAGTACTTC. Protein: CASNQAGTESYEQYF.

This clonotype was counted a few times. J is TRBJ2-3 and V is TRBV6-2 or TRBV6-3, with 11 bases identical to TRBD1. J gave up 3 bases and V 7 bases, and 15 bases lay outside the gene matches. This CDR3 comprises 18 residues. CDR1 MNHEY and CDR2 SVGEGT come from the germline V gene. This CDR3 is CASIPRTGGVIATDTQYF. In DNA form, the CDR3 reads TGTGCCAGCATTCCGAGGACAGGGGGCGTTATTGCGACAGATACGCAGTATTTT.

This clonotype was detected a few times. V gene TRBV10-3 combines with J gene TRBJ2-6, with no clear D. Trimming removed 4 bases at V and 0 bases at J, with 13 bases between. The CDR3 extends over 17 amino acids. Germline CDR1 and CDR2: ENHRY and SYGVKD. Written as DNA, the CDR3 is TGTGCCATCAGTGTCTCGTCTGCAAACTCTGGGGCCAACGTCCTGACTTTC. Translating gives CAISVSSANSGANVLTF.

The V gene is TRBV20-1, the J gene TRBJ2-7; D remains unclear. Trimming cost V 1 base and J 0 bases, with 7 bases left between them. In germline, CDR1 is DFQATT, CDR2 SNEGSKA (reference sequence). The CDR3 contains 13 residues. The CDR3 DNA is TGCAGTGCTAGAGCGGTCAGCTCCTACGAGCAGTACTTC. It is translated as CSARAVSSYEQYF.

This clonotype has a handful of counts. The V call is TRBV13, the J call TRBJ2-1; 8 bases match TRBD1. The J segment lost 6 bases and the V segment lost 11 bases, leaving 18 bases of the junction unmatched. The CDR3 is 16 residues long. From germline, CDR1 is PRHDT and CDR2 FYEKMQ (reference sequence). CDR3: CASGGWTGQVANEQFF. The CDR3 region has the DNA TGTGCCTCGGGCGGTTGGACGGGACAGGTAGCCAATGAGCAGTTCTTC.

The J gene is TRBJ1-1, the V gene TRBV4-1, with a weak D call TRBD1 (5 bases). Germline assignment: CDR1 MGHRA and CDR2 YSYEKL. Deletions cut 3 bases from V and 5 bases from J, with 13 bases between. This CDR3 region has 14 residues. The CDR3 DNA sequence: TGCGCCAGCAGCCAGCCTCTGGGGGGGACTGAAGCTTTCTTT. Translated, it gives CASSQPLGGTEAFF.

This clonotype was counted many times. As DNA, the CDR3 is TGCAGCGTTGAAGATGGGACGGCTTACACAGATACGCAGTATTTT. Its translation is CSVEDGTAYTDTQYF. This rearrangement joins TRBV29-1 to TRBJ2-3; the D gene could be TRBD1 or TRBD2 (5 bases each). CDR1 SQVTM and CDR2 ANQGSEA come from the germline V gene. The V end lost 0 bases, the J end lost 2 bases, and 12 bases lay between the germline ends. The CDR3 covers 15 residues.

This chain links TRBV9 with TRBJ1-2; 7 bases line up with TRBD1. This CDR3 has 14 amino acids. The germline CDR1 and CDR2 sequences are SGDLS and YYNGEE. Trimming took 5 bases from V and 7 from J; bases not matched to a gene: 11. The CDR3 DNA reads TGTGCCAGCAGTGATTTCGACAGGGTGGCTGGCTACACCTTC. Protein sequence: CASSDFDRVAGYTF.

This clonotype was counted between two and nine times. The chain combines TRBV10-2 with TRBJ2-7; no clear D. The CDR3 has 13 amino acids. The germline CDR1 and CDR2 sequences are WSHSY and SAAADI. Trimming pared 6 bases from V and 0 bases from J, leaving 9 bases between. CDR3: CASRDGYSYEQYF. The CDR3 bases are TGCGCCAGCAGGGACGGCTACTCCTACGAGCAGTACTTC.

The chain carries TRBV5-1 and TRBJ2-3; tentative D call: TRBD1 (6 bases). This CDR3 is built from 15 residues. The germline V and J ends were trimmed by 2 bases and 0 bases, with 10 bases remaining between them. Per germline, CDR1 SGHRS and CDR2 YFSETQ. The CDR3 protein is CASSLMRGSTDTQYF. DNA for the CDR3: TGCGCCAGCAGCTTAATGAGGGGGAGCACAGATACGCAGTATTTT.

This clonotype turned up a few times. The V call is TRBV4-1, the J call TRBJ1-2; maybe TRBD1 (5 bases). V was cut by 3 bases and J by 4 bases, with 12 bases left in between. Looked up from germline, CDR1 is MGHRA and CDR2 is YSYEKL. The CDR3 runs to 14 residues. The CDR3, as DNA: TGCGCCAGCAGCCAGTCGACAGAGGCCTATGGCTACACCTTC. Translated, it gives CASSQSTEAYGYTF.

This clonotype was seen a few times. This chain connects TRBV6-6 to TRBJ2-3, with TRBD2 as a possible D gene (5 bases). Germline V gene data show CDR1 as MNHNY and CDR2 as SVGAGI (reference sequence). With 0 bases removed from V and 0 bases from J, the gap between germline ends came to 7 bases. This CDR3 contains 15 residues. The CDR3 DNA sequence: TGTGCCAGCAGTTACTCGAGGACTAGCACAGATACGCAGTATTTT. Its translation is CASSYSRTSTDTQYF.